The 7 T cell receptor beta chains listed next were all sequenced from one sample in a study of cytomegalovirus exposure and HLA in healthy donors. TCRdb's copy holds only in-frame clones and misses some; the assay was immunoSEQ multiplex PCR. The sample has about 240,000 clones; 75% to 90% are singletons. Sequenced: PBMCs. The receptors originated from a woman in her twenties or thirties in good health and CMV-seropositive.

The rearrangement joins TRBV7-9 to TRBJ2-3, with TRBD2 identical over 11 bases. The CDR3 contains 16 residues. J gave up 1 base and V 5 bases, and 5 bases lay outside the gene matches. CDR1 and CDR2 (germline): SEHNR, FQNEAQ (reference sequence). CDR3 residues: CASSPGTSGGTDTQYF. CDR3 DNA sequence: TGTGCCAGCAGCCCAGGGACTAGCGGTGGCACAGATACGCAGTATTTT.

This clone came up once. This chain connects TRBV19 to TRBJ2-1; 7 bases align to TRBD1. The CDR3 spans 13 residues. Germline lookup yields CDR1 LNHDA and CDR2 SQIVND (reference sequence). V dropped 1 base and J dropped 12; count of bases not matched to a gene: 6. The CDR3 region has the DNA TGTGCCAGTAGTATAGTGCAGACAGGGTGGCAGTTCTTC. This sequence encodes CASSIVQTGWQFF. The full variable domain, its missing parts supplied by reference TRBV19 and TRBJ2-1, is DGGITQSPKYLFRKEGQNVTLSCEQNLNHDAMYWYRQDPGQGLRLIYYSQIVNDFQKGDIAEGYSVSREKKESFPLTVTSAQKNPTAFYLCASSIVQTGWQFFGPGTRLTVL.

CDR3 region: CASGASSYNEQFF. The CDR3 DNA reads TGTGCCAGCGGGGCTAGCTCCTACAATGAGCAGTTCTTC. This chain joins TRBV28 and TRBJ2-1; weak D call: TRBD1 (5 bases). V was shortened by 8 bases and J by 0 bases, with 8 bases between the two germline ends. Per germline, CDR1 MDHEN and CDR2 SYDVKM. CDR3 length: 13 residues.

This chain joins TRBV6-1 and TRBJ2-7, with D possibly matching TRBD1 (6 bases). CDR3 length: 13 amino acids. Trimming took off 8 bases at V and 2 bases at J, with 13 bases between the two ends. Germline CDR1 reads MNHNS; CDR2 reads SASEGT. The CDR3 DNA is TGTGCCAGCGGTTTCAGGGGAACCTACGAGCAGTACTTC. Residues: CASGFRGTYEQYF.

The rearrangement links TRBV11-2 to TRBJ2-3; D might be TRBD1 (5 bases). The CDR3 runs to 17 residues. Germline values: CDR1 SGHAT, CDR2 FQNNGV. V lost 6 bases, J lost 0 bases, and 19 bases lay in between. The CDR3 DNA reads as TGTGCCAGCAGGGGGCCCCAACACGGACGTAGCACAGATACGCAGTATTTT. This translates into CASRGPQHGRSTDTQYF.

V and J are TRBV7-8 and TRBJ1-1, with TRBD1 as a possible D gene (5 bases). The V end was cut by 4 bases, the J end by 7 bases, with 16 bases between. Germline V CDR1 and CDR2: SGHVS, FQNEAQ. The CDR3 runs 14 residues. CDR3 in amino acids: CASSSGYWTGEAFF. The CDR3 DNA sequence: TGTGCCAGCAGCTCAGGGTACTGGACCGGTGAAGCTTTCTTT. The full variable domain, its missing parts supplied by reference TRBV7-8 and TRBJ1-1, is GAGVSQSPRYKVAKRGQDVALRCDPISGHVSLFWYQQALGQGPEFLTYFQNEAQLDKSGLPSDRFFAERPEGSVSTLKIQRTQQEDSAVYLCASSSGYWTGEAFFGQGTRLTVV.

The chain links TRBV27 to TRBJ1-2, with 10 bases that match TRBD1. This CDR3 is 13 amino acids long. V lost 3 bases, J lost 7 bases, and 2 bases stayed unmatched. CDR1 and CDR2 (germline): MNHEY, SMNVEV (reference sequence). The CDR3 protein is CASSLTGGRGYTF. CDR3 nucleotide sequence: TGTGCCAGCAGTTTGACAGGGGGCCGTGGCTACACCTTC.